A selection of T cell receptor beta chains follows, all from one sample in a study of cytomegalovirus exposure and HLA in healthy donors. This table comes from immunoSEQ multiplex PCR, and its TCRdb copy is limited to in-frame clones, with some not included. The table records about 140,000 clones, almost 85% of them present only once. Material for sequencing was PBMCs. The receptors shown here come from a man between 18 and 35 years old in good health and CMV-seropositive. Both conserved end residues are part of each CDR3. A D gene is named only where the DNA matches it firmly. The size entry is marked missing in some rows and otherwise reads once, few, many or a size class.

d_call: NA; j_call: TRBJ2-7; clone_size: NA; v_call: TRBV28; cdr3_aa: CASSFGGEQYF; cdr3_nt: TGTGCCAGCAGTTTCGGGGGAGAGCAGTACTTC
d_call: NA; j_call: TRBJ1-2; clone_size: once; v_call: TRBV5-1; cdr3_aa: CASRGAPPQDGYTF; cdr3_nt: TGCGCCAGCAGGGGAGCGCCCCCTCAGGATGGCTACACCTTC
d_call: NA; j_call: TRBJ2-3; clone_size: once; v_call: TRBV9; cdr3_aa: CASSVAPRTDTQYF; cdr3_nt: TGTGCCAGCAGCGTAGCCCCTAGGACAGATACGCAGTATTTT
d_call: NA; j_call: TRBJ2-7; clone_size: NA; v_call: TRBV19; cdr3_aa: CASSFRQSSYEQYF; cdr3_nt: TGTGCCAGTAGTTTTCGACAGAGCTCCTACGAGCAGTACTTC
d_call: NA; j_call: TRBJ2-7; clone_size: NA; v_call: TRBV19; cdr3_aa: CASRTDGPSYEQYF; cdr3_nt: TGTGCCAGTAGGACAGACGGACCCTCCTACGAGCAGTACTTC
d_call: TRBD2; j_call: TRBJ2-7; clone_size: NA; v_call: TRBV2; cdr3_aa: CASSETGGRPYEQYF; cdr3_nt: TGTGCCAGCAGTGAAACCGGCGGGAGGCCCTACGAGCAGTACTTC
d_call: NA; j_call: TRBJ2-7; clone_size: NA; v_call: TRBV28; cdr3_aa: CASSLPPLRDTTYEQYF; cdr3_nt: TGTGCCAGCAGTCTGCCGCCTTTACGGGACACAACCTACGAGCAGTACTTC
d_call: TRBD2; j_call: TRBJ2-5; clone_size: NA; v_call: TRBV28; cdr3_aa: CASRMGLAGGRETQYF; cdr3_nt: TGTGCCAGCAGGATGGGACTAGCGGGAGGGAGGGAGACCCAGTACTTC
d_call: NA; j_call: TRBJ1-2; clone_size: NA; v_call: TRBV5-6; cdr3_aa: CASSYTYRANYGYTF; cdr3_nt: TGTGCCAGCAGCTACACGTACAGAGCTAACTATGGCTACACCTTC
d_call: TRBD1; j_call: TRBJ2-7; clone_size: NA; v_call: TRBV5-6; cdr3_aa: CASKSGTAYEQYF; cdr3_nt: TGTGCCAGCAAATCAGGGACAGCCTACGAGCAGTACTTC
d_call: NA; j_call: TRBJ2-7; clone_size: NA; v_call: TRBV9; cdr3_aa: CASSFGGDNHYEQYF; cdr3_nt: TGTGCCAGCAGCTTCGGGGGAGATAATCACTACGAGCAGTACTTC
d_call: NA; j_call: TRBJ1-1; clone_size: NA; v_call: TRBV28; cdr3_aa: CASRSTPRRLNTEAFF; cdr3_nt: TGTGCCAGCAGATCGACCCCGAGGAGGTTGAACACTGAAGCTTTCTTT
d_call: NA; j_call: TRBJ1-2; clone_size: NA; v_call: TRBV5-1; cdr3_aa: CASSLYRQTYGYTF; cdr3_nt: TGCGCCAGCAGCTTGTATCGACAGACCTATGGCTACACCTTC
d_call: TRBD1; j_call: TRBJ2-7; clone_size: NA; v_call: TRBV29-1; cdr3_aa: CSVAGTGRYEQYF; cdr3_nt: TGCAGCGTCGCCGGGACAGGGAGATACGAGCAGTACTTC
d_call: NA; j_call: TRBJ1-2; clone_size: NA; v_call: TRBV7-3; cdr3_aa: CASSSQPSDGGGYTF; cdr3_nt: TGTGCCAGCAGCTCCCAACCGTCGGATGGAGGAGGCTACACCTTC
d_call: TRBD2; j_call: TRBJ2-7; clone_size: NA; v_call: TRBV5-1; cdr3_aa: CASSLWSLAGGVYEQYF; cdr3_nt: TGCGCCAGCAGCTTGTGGTCGCTAGCGGGAGGGGTCTACGAGCAGTACTTC